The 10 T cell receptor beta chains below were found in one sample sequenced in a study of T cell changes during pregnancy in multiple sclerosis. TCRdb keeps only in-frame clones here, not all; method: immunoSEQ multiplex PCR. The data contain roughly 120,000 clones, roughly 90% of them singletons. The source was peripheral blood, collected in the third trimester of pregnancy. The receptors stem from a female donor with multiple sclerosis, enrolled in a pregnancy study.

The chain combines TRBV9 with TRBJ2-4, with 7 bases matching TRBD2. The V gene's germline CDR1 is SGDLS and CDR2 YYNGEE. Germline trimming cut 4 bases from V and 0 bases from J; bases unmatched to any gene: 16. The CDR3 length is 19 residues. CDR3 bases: TGTGCCAGCAGCCCCTTTTCCACGGGACTAATATTAGCCAAAAACATTCAGTACTTC. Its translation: CASSPFSTGLILAKNIQYF.

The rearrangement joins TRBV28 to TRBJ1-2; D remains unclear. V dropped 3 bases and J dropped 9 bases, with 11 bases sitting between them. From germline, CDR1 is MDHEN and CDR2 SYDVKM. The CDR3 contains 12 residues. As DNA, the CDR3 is TGTGCCAGCAGTTTGTTGGGCAGCAGCTACACCTTC. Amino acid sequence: CASSLLGSSYTF.

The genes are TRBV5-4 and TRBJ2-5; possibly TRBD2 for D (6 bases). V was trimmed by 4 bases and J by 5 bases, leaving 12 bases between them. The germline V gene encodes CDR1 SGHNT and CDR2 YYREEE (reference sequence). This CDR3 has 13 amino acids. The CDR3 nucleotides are TGTGCCAGCAGCGAGACTAGATCGGAGACCCAGTACTTC. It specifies CASSETRSETQYF.

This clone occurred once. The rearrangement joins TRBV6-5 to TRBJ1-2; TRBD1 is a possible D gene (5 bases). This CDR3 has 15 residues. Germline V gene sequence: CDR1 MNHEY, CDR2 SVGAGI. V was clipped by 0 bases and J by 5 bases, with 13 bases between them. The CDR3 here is CASSYSSQGGYGYTF. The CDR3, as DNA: TGTGCCAGCAGTTACTCTAGCCAGGGCGGTTATGGCTACACCTTC.

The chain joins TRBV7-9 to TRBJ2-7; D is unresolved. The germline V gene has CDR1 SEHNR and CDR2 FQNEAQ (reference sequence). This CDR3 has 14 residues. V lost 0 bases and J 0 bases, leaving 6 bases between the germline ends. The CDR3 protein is CASSLASGSYEQYF. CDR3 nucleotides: TGTGCCAGCAGCTTAGCCTCGGGCTCCTACGAGCAGTACTTC.

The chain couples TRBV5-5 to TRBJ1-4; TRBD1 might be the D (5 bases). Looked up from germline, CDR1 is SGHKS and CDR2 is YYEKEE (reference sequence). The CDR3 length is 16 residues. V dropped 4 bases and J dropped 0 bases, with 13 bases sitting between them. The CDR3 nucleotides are TGTGCCAGCAGCCGGACACTGACAGCAACTAATGAAAAACTGTTTTTT. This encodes CASSRTLTATNEKLFF.

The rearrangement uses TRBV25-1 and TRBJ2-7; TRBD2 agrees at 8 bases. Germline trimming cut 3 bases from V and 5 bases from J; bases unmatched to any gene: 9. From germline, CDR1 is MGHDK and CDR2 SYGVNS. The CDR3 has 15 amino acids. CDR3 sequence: CASSDPRGVPDEQYF. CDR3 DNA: TGTGCCAGCAGTGACCCGCGGGGGGTTCCGGACGAGCAGTACTTC.

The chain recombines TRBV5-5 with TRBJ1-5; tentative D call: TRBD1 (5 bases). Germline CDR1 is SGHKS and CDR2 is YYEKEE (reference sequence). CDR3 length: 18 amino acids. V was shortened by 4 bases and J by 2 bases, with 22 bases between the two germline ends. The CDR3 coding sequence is TGTGCCAGCAGCCTTCTGGCAGGGCAAGGGATAGGCAATCAGCCCCAGCATTTT. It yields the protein CASSLLAGQGIGNQPQHF.

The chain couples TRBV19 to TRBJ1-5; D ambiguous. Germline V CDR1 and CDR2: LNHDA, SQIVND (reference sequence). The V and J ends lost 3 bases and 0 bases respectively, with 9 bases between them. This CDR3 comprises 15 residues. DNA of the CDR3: TGTGCCAGTAGTATTCGACACCGTAGCAATCAGCCCCAGCATTTT. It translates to CASSIRHRSNQPQHF.

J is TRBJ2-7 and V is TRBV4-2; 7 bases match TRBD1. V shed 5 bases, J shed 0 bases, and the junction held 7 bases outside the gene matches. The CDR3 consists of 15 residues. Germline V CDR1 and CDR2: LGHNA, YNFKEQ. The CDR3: CASSYQGVASYEQYF. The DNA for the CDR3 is TGTGCCAGCAGCTACCAGGGGGTAGCCTCCTACGAGCAGTACTTC.